Included here is one TCR beta chain sequence, with context. Its antigen is not known. V was cut by 4 bases and J by 11 bases, with 8 bases left in between. This CDR3 is 10 amino acids long. These data are taken from a study of identical twins. General study results and limits: Out-of-frame sharing of TCR alpha in monozygotic twins was underestimated by models. Twins' excess sharing was less marked for out-of-frame beta sequences.

MiXCR, applied by TCRdb to the 5' RACE reads, yields one record per CDR3 protein. The sample has hundreds of thousands of distinct CDR3 sequences; over 15% are singletons. These data also formed part of another study, on T cells expressing NK-cell markers. From that study: Anti-gamma-delta TCR antibody use in several experiments restricted sorting to alpha-beta TCR T cells.

The rearrangement uses TRBV12-3 or TRBV12-4 and TRBJ1-1; TRBD1 might be the D (5 bases). The sequence was obtained from a young woman in good health. The sequencing sample was made of PBMCs. The CDR3: CASSSGSAFF. The CDR3 nucleotides read TGTGCCAGCAGTTCAGGGAGCGCTTTCTTT.